Listed below are T cell receptor beta chains from one sample, sequenced in a study of blood T cell repertoires in COVID-19. The assay was immunoSEQ multiplex PCR, and TCRdb's table has in-frame clones only and misses some. Altogether tens of thousands of clones are present, 88% being singletons, with the ten largest covering 3.5% to 4%. Input material: peripheral blood. The receptors derive from a man between 65 and 85 years old with acute or convalescent COVID-19. Both conserved end residues are part of each CDR3. The order of the fields is V gene, J gene, CDR3 protein.

v_call: TRBV6-5
j_call: TRBJ2-7
cdr3_aa: CASSYSGGGNYEQYF

v_call: TRBV11-3
j_call: TRBJ1-3
cdr3_aa: CASSRTGHNGNTIYF

v_call: TRBV4-1
j_call: TRBJ2-7
cdr3_aa: CASSPQDAETVVTGEQYF

v_call: TRBV7-9
j_call: TRBJ1-1
cdr3_aa: CASSPPWGGNTEAFF

v_call: TRBV5-1
j_call: TRBJ2-3
cdr3_aa: CASSLEVAGGHTDTQYF

v_call: TRBV4-3
j_call: TRBJ1-3
cdr3_aa: CASSQGGARSGNTIYF

v_call: TRBV5-1
j_call: TRBJ1-1
cdr3_aa: CASSSRDRGTEAFF

v_call: TRBV3-1/TRBV3-2
j_call: TRBJ1-6
cdr3_aa: CASSPRQGNNSPLHF

v_call: TRBV3-1/TRBV3-2
j_call: TRBJ1-5
cdr3_aa: CASSQSTGRPQHF

v_call: TRBV9
j_call: TRBJ1-4
cdr3_aa: CASSVGGEGRLFF

v_call: TRBV28
j_call: TRBJ2-7
cdr3_aa: CASILAGGGSYEQYF

v_call: TRBV29-1
j_call: TRBJ2-2
cdr3_aa: CSVGDTNTGELFF

v_call: TRBV5-1
j_call: TRBJ2-3
cdr3_aa: CASIRGQGDTQYF

v_call: TRBV1
j_call: TRBJ2-5
cdr3_aa: CTSSQVPTSGGFQETQYF

v_call: TRBV27
j_call: TRBJ1-4
cdr3_aa: CASSLGQATNEKLFF

v_call: TRBV28
j_call: TRBJ1-3
cdr3_aa: CASSPAPEYGRNTIYF

v_call: TRBV12-5
j_call: TRBJ1-1
cdr3_aa: CASGPSVRGTEAFF

v_call: TRBV7-7
j_call: TRBJ2-7
cdr3_aa: CASSLGYGSSYEQYF

v_call: TRBV7-2
j_call: TRBJ2-5
cdr3_aa: CASSLGVRRGAGRETQYF

v_call: TRBV6-2/TRBV6-3
j_call: TRBJ1-1
cdr3_aa: CASSYGRTEAFF

v_call: TRBV5-1
j_call: TRBJ1-1
cdr3_aa: CASEQGNMNTEAFF

v_call: TRBV9
j_call: TRBJ2-1
cdr3_aa: CASSVQGTAEQFF

v_call: TRBV2
j_call: TRBJ2-2
cdr3_aa: CASRETGGDTGELFF

v_call: TRBV6-5
j_call: TRBJ1-4
cdr3_aa: CASSQKDTVEKLFF

v_call: TRBV6-2/TRBV6-3
j_call: TRBJ2-7
cdr3_aa: CASSYSRRGLSYEQYF

v_call: TRBV10-3
j_call: TRBJ2-7
cdr3_aa: CAISESGAGESYEQYF

v_call: TRBV7-9
j_call: TRBJ2-1
cdr3_aa: CASSRLAGDNEQFF

v_call: TRBV6-4
j_call: TRBJ2-3
cdr3_aa: CASSDSTSGGADTQYF

v_call: TRBV7-9
j_call: TRBJ1-1
cdr3_aa: CASSLVGQMAPEAFF

v_call: TRBV19
j_call: TRBJ1-2
cdr3_aa: CASSIPQGDYGYTF

v_call: TRBV5-1
j_call: TRBJ1-5
cdr3_aa: CASSLTGEPQHF

v_call: TRBV18
j_call: TRBJ1-4
cdr3_aa: CASSPQGFNEKLFF

v_call: TRBV5-1
j_call: TRBJ1-1
cdr3_aa: CASRFTGGTEAFF

v_call: TRBV28
j_call: TRBJ2-3
cdr3_aa: CASRPAGGRVDTQYF

v_call: TRBV7-8
j_call: TRBJ1-6
cdr3_aa: CASSARDTNSPLHF

v_call: TRBV3-1/TRBV3-2
j_call: TRBJ2-1
cdr3_aa: CASSQGGAYNEQFF

v_call: TRBV9
j_call: TRBJ2-3
cdr3_aa: CASSVAITDTQYF

v_call: TRBV19
j_call: TRBJ2-5
cdr3_aa: CASSPGLAGAEETQYF